This entry lists 9 T cell receptor beta chains sequenced from one sample in a study of T cells in Graves' hyperthyroidism and ophthalmopathy. The investigators amplified TCR beta CDR3 regions from RNA transcripts. An initial round of RT-PCR targeting the TCR CDR3 relied on the HTBI primer set. TCRdb itself ran the multiplex PCR reads through MiXCR, one entry per CDR3 protein. Here the sample spans roughly 100,000 distinct CDR3 sequences, over 45% being singletons. The sequencing input was blood. The receptors originated from a middle-aged man with Graves' hyperthyroidism.

The rearrangement links TRBV5-8 to TRBJ2-7; D possibly corresponds to TRBD2 (6 bases). The CDR3 extends over 14 amino acids. Germline V gene lookup returns CDR1 SGHTS and CDR2 YDEGEE. V lost 7 bases to trimming and J lost 2 bases, with 16 bases between them. The CDR3 nucleotides read TGTGCCAGCGGGTCGACGGGGGTAACCTACGAGCAGTACTTC. It specifies CASGSTGVTYEQYF.

This clonotype was picked up many times. V and J are TRBV11-2 and TRBJ2-7; 8 bases agree with TRBD2. Germline V gene data show CDR1 as SGHAT and CDR2 as FQNNGV. This CDR3 comprises 15 residues. The V gene end was trimmed by 4 bases and the J gene end by 2 bases; junction bases not matched to a gene: 7. The CDR3 region has the DNA TGTGCCAGCAGCTCGCGGGGGGCCACTACCTACGAGCAGTACTTC. Amino acids: CASSSRGATTYEQYF. Filled out from reference TRBV11-2 and TRBJ2-7, the complete variable domain reads EAGVAQSPRYKIIEKRQSVAFWCNPISGHATLYWYQQILGQGPKLLIQFQNNGVVDDSQLPKDRFSAERLKGVDSTLKIQPAKLEDSAVYLCASSSRGATTYEQYFGPGTRLTVT.

This clonotype was recorded once. The gene calls are TRBV29-1 and TRBJ2-3; 12 positions agree with TRBD1. J was trimmed by 5 bases and V by 5 bases; bases with no gene match: 5. CDR1 is SQVTM, CDR2 ANQGSEA, per germline. The CDR3 contains 14 residues. CDR3 residues: CSVYGTGGRDTQYF. CDR3 nucleotide sequence: TGCAGCGTTTACGGGACAGGGGGCCGAGATACGCAGTATTTT.

Many counts were recorded for this clonotype. V gene TRBV20-1 combines with J gene TRBJ1-3; the D gene is possibly TRBD1 (5 bases). The CDR3 totals 15 residues. CDR1 and CDR2 (germline): DFQATT, SNEGSKA (reference sequence). V shed 5 bases and J shed 4 bases, with 18 bases lying between them. The CDR3 DNA is TGCAGTGCTCGGGTGGGGGGGTCCGCCGGAAACACCATATATTTT. Encoded protein: CSARVGGSAGNTIYF.

This clonotype was counted ten times or more. This sequence joins TRBV5-1 and TRBJ2-5; 7 positions agree with TRBD2. The CDR3 is 14 residues long. Germline values: CDR1 SGHRS, CDR2 YFSETQ. The J segment lost 4 bases and the V segment lost 2 bases, leaving 5 bases of the junction unmatched. CDR3 sequence: CASSLGPSGETQYF. The CDR3 coding sequence is TGCGCCAGCAGCTTAGGGCCTAGCGGAGAGACCCAGTACTTC.

This clonotype has ten or more counts. The chain is built from TRBV20-1 and TRBJ2-1, with D tentatively TRBD2 (5 bases). The V end was cut by 4 bases, the J end by 0 bases, with 13 bases between. CDR3 length: 15 residues. Looked up from germline, CDR1 is DFQATT and CDR2 is SNEGSKA (reference sequence). The chain's CDR3 is CSAIQAAISYNEQFF. The CDR3 nucleotides read TGCAGTGCTATCCAAGCGGCCATCTCCTACAATGAGCAGTTCTTC.

As regards this clonotype: A much larger clone lies a single base off, so this may be a read error. The CDR3 does not end in the conserved phenylalanine or tryptophan, so this is likely a read error. The chain carries TRBV7-8 and TRBJ2-4; D unclear. CDR1 is SGHVS and CDR2 is FQNEAQ in the germline V gene. The CDR3 has 14 residues. The germline V and J ends were trimmed by 3 bases and 6 bases, with 12 bases remaining between them. DNA of the CDR3: TGTGCCAGCAGCTTTCCCGGGCCACCAAACATTCAGTACCTC. Its translation: CASSFPGPPNIQYL.

This clonotype was seen repeatedly, ten times or more. The chain is built from TRBV5-8 and TRBJ2-1; 11 bases are a match to TRBD2. Germline V gene data show CDR1 as SGHTS and CDR2 as YDEGEE. The ends lost 2 bases at V and 2 bases at J; junction bases unmatched: 0. The CDR3 runs 15 residues. CDR3 region: CASSFSGRAYNEQFF. The CDR3 coding sequence is TGTGCCAGCAGCTTTAGCGGGAGGGCCTACAATGAGCAGTTCTTC.

On this clonotype: A read error may account for a junction end that differs from germline. The chain uses TRBV9 and TRBJ2-7; no clear D gene. The CDR3 consists of 14 residues. Looked up from germline, CDR1 is SGDLS and CDR2 is YYNGEE. The CDR3 coding sequence is TGTGCCAGCGGCGTAGACGGGCCAGCCTACGAGCAGTACTTC. Residues: CASGVDGPAYEQYF.